The 28 T cell receptor beta chains presented below share a single source sample, sequenced in a study of cytomegalovirus exposure and HLA in healthy donors. The protocol was immunoSEQ multiplex PCR, while the TCRdb copy is restricted to in-frame clones and leaves out a portion. The sample lists fewer than 250,000 clones; about 83% were seen once. Sequenced input: PBMCs. The receptors originated from a man aged 18 to 29 in good health and CMV-seronegative.

This clone was seen a handful of times. This chain uses TRBV11-2 with TRBJ1-3, with D perhaps matching TRBD1 (5 bases). This CDR3 comprises 14 residues. With 5 bases removed from V and 1 base from J, the gap between germline ends came to 9 bases. Germline V gene lookup returns CDR1 SGHAT and CDR2 FQNNGV. In DNA form, the CDR3 reads TGTGCCAGCAGCCAGACAGAATCTGGAAACACCATATATTTT. The encoded protein is CASSQTESGNTIYF.

This clone was detected only once. The V gene is TRBV7-9, the J gene TRBJ2-5, with a weak D call TRBD1 (6 bases). This CDR3 comprises 13 residues. Trimming left V 5 bases short and J 4 bases short, with 11 bases between. Germline V CDR1 and CDR2: SEHNR, FQNEAQ (reference sequence). CDR3 sequence: CASSPGVRETQYF. CDR3 sequence (DNA): TGTGCCAGCAGCCCAGGGGTCCGAGAGACCCAGTACTTC.

This clone was seen once. V and J are TRBV28 and TRBJ1-5; maybe TRBD1 (6 bases). V was shortened by 7 bases and J by 2 bases, with 9 bases between the two germline ends. The germline gives CDR1 MDHEN, CDR2 SYDVKM. This CDR3 is 13 amino acids long. The CDR3 sequence is CASKQGGNQPQHF. The CDR3 bases are TGTGCCAGCAAACAGGGTGGCAATCAGCCCCAGCATTTT.

V gene TRBV5-4 combines with J gene TRBJ2-3, with 11 bases that match TRBD1. V shed 7 bases and J 4 bases; nucleotides not matched to a gene: 8. Germline V lookup: CDR1 SGHNT, CDR2 YYREEE (reference sequence). CDR3 size: 15 residues. The CDR3 DNA sequence: TGTGCCAGCGGGGACAGGGGGAAGAGGGCAGATACGCAGTATTTT. As protein: CASGDRGKRADTQYF.

The rearrangement uses TRBV14 and TRBJ2-2; weak D call: TRBD2 (5 bases). Germline-derived CDR1 and CDR2 are SGHDN and FVKESK. Trimming took 4 bases from V and 7 from J, leaving 10 bases between them. This CDR3 comprises 13 residues. CDR3 in DNA: TGTGCCAGCAGCCTCGGGATCCACGGGGAGCTGTTTTTT. It specifies CASSLGIHGELFF. Full variable domain (rest looked up from reference TRBV14 and TRBJ2-2): EAGVTQFPSHSVIEKGQTVTLRCDPISGHDNLYWYRRVMGKEIKFLLHFVKESKQDESGMPNNRFLAERTGGTYSTLKVQPAELEDSGVYFCASSLGIHGELFFGEGSRLTVL.

The chain recombines TRBV28 with TRBJ1-1; possibly TRBD1 for D (6 bases). The length of the CDR3 is 14 residues. Trimming shortened V by 5 bases and J by 3 bases, and 13 bases separated the two germline ends. Germline assignment: CDR1 MDHEN and CDR2 SYDVKM. This CDR3 reads CASSPGQRHTEAFF. CDR3 nucleotides: TGTGCCAGCAGTCCCGGACAGAGGCACACTGAAGCTTTCTTT.

The V call is TRBV6-1, the J call TRBJ2-1, with 8 positions matching TRBD1. The CDR3 covers 14 residues. Per the germline V gene, CDR1 is MNHNS and CDR2 is SASEGT. Unmatched junction bases numbered 5, after V lost 6 bases and J lost 4 bases. CDR3 protein: CASRARDRYNEQFF. CDR3 DNA: TGTGCCAGCAGGGCCCGGGACAGGTACAATGAGCAGTTCTTC.

The chain links TRBV6-1 to TRBJ2-3, with 9 positions matching TRBD2. The germline gives CDR1 MNHNS, CDR2 SASEGT. V shed 8 bases and J 4 bases; nucleotides not matched to a gene: 7. This CDR3 contains 14 residues. The CDR3 loop reads CASSGGGASDTQYF. Here the CDR3 DNA reads TGTGCCAGCTCGGGCGGGGGGGCATCAGATACGCAGTATTTT.

The chain carries TRBV6-1 and TRBJ1-2, with 9 bases fitting TRBD1. The length of the CDR3 is 12 residues. Germline loops: CDR1 MNHNS, CDR2 SASEGT. After removal of 8 bases from V and 4 bases from J, the junction contained 2 bases not matched to a gene. The chain's CDR3 is CASSGQGYGYTF. CDR3 DNA: TGTGCCAGCTCGGGACAGGGCTATGGCTACACCTTC.

This chain joins TRBV5-5 and TRBJ2-4, with D tentatively TRBD1 (5 bases). Germline CDR1 reads SGHKS; CDR2 reads YYEKEE (reference sequence). The germline V and J ends were trimmed by 2 bases and 0 bases, with 21 bases remaining between them. The CDR3 runs to 19 residues. CDR3 residues: CASSLLLARRALAKNIQYF. The DNA of the CDR3 is TGTGCCAGCAGCTTACTTTTGGCTCGCAGGGCTCTAGCCAAAAACATTCAGTACTTC.

This clone has only a few counts. This sequence joins TRBV27 and TRBJ1-5; a possible D gene is TRBD1 (5 bases). Trimming shortened V by 5 bases and J by 2 bases, and 7 bases separated the two germline ends. CDR1 and CDR2 from the germline V gene are MNHEY and SMNVEV (reference sequence). The CDR3 extends over 13 amino acids. CDR3 sequence (DNA): TGTGCCAGCAGTGTACAGGGCAATCAGCCCCAGCATTTT. As protein: CASSVQGNQPQHF.

This chain links TRBV19 with TRBJ1-4; 7 bases fit TRBD1. J gave up 6 bases and V 5 bases, and 9 bases lay outside the gene matches. Germline CDR1 and CDR2: LNHDA and SQIVND (reference sequence). This CDR3 spans 15 amino acids. The CDR3 here is CASSPGTAIDEKLFF. The CDR3 coding sequence is TGTGCCAGTAGTCCCGGGACAGCCATCGATGAAAAACTGTTTTTT.

CDR3 sequence (DNA): TGTGCCAGCTCACCACTAAAAGGGGACTACGAGCAGTACTTC. Residues: CASSPLKGDYEQYF. This rearrangement joins TRBV18 to TRBJ2-7; tentatively, D is TRBD1 (5 bases). This CDR3 has 14 residues. CDR1 is KGHSH and CDR2 is LQKENI in the germline V gene. V lost 1 base and J lost 3, with 10 bases in between.

This sequence joins TRBV5-5 and TRBJ2-7, with TRBD1 matching over 10 bases. The CDR3 extends over 16 amino acids. With V trimmed by 4 bases and J by 2 bases, 9 bases remained unmatched. In germline, CDR1 is SGHKS, CDR2 YYEKEE (reference sequence). The CDR3 nucleotides are TGTGCCAGCAGCCACCCGGCAGGACAGGGGGCCTACGAGCAGTACTTC. Protein sequence: CASSHPAGQGAYEQYF.

The rearrangement joins TRBV4-3 to TRBJ2-1; possibly TRBD2 for D (5 bases). Germline values: CDR1 LGHNA, CDR2 YSLEER. This CDR3 comprises 14 residues. V lost 1 base, J lost 6 bases, and 10 bases lay in between. The CDR3 reads CASSQAGFVNEQFF. CDR3 bases: TGCGCCAGCAGCCAAGCGGGGTTCGTCAATGAGCAGTTCTTC.

The rearrangement joins TRBV27 to TRBJ2-1; D possibly corresponds to TRBD2 (6 bases). The V and J ends lost 5 bases and 0 bases respectively, with 14 bases between them. The CDR3 sequence is 16 residues long. CDR1 and CDR2 (germline): MNHEY, SMNVEV (reference sequence). The CDR3 is CASSLHGGSSYNEQFF. Here the CDR3 DNA reads TGTGCCAGCAGTCTCCATGGGGGGAGCTCCTACAATGAGCAGTTCTTC.

The V gene is TRBV5-1, the J gene TRBJ1-5, with D perhaps TRBD1 (5 bases). This CDR3 region has 15 residues. V was pared by 3 bases and J by 0 bases, with 10 bases between. The V gene's germline CDR1 is SGHRS and CDR2 YFSETQ. CDR3 loop: CASSYEGDSNQPQHF. The CDR3 DNA is TGCGCCAGCAGCTACGAAGGGGATAGCAATCAGCCCCAGCATTTT.

The rearrangement uses TRBV5-1 and TRBJ1-4; 7 nucleotides align to TRBD1. V lost 4 bases to trimming and J lost 0 bases; unmatched junction nucleotides: 9. There are 17 residues in the CDR3. CDR1 and CDR2 from the germline V gene are SGHRS and YFSETQ. CDR3 sequence reads: CASSITGAAATNEKLFF. The DNA for the CDR3 is TGCGCCAGCAGCATCACAGGGGCTGCGGCAACTAATGAAAAACTGTTTTTT.

V and J are TRBV19 and TRBJ1-2; D possibly corresponds to TRBD1 (5 bases). V lost 4 bases and J 4 bases, leaving 10 bases between the germline ends. The CDR3 is 13 residues long. Germline V gene sequence: CDR1 LNHDA, CDR2 SQIVND (reference sequence). CDR3 loop: CASSTGLIYGYTF. The DNA of the CDR3 is TGTGCCAGTAGTACGGGACTTATCTATGGCTACACCTTC.

The chain has TRBV9 and TRBJ2-7, with D perhaps matching TRBD2 (6 bases). The V gene's germline CDR1 is SGDLS and CDR2 YYNGEE. V lost 4 bases, J lost 9 bases, and 23 bases lay in between. This CDR3 is built from 15 residues. CDR3 bases: TGTGCCAGCAGCCCTGAAGGGGACTTTGGATGGGGGCAGTACTTC. Its protein product is CASSPEGDFGWGQYF.

The chain recombines TRBV13 with TRBJ2-7; TRBD2 matches 11 bases. Per the germline V gene, CDR1 is PRHDT and CDR2 is FYEKMQ (reference sequence). J gave up 7 bases and V 3 bases, and 11 bases lay outside the gene matches. This CDR3 has 16 amino acids. The CDR3 here is CASSLILAGGPGEQYF. In DNA, the CDR3 is TGTGCCAGCAGCTTGATCTTAGCGGGAGGGCCTGGGGAGCAGTACTTC.

The chain recombines TRBV7-6 with TRBJ2-2, with 8 bases identical to TRBD2. The germline CDR1 and CDR2 sequences are SGHVS and FNYEAQ. This CDR3 spans 15 amino acids. The J segment lost 1 base and the V segment lost 5 bases, leaving 3 bases of the junction unmatched. CDR3 in DNA: TGTGCCAGCAGCGATAGCGGGAAGAACACCGGGGAGCTGTTTTTT. Amino acids: CASSDSGKNTGELFF.

The gene calls are TRBV7-9 and TRBJ1-4; D is possibly TRBD1 (5 bases). Germline assignment: CDR1 SEHNR and CDR2 FQNEAQ (reference sequence). Between the trimmed V and J ends, which lost 0 bases and 3 bases, there was a span of 11 bases. The CDR3 covers 16 residues. The CDR3 coding sequence is TGTGCCAGCAGCTTAGCAGCTGCGGGGGCTAATGAAAAACTGTTTTTT. Translated, it gives CASSLAAAGANEKLFF.

J is TRBJ1-4 and V is TRBV28; no firm D call. Germline loops: CDR1 MDHEN, CDR2 SYDVKM. V was trimmed by 6 bases and J by 0 bases, leaving 14 bases between them. This CDR3 is built from 16 residues. Here the CDR3 reads CASREFPRATNEKLFF. The CDR3 bases are TGTGCCAGCAGAGAGTTTCCCCGGGCAACTAATGAAAAACTGTTTTTT.

Of note for this clone: The junction shows a germline mismatch at one end, possibly a read error. The chain links TRBV3-1 (or the pseudogene TRBV3-2) to TRBJ2-4; no firm D call. CDR1 LGHDT and CDR2 YNNKEL come from the germline V gene (reference sequence). This CDR3 has 9 amino acids. DNA of the CDR3: TGTGCCAGCAGCCAAGACCTAGATTTC. Translating gives CASSQDLDF.

V usage is TRBV7-2 and J usage is TRBJ2-7, with D perhaps matching TRBD2 (5 bases). With 4 bases removed from V and 1 base from J, the gap between germline ends came to 14 bases. Germline CDR1 and CDR2: SGHTA and FQGNSA. The CDR3 is made up of 15 amino acids. CDR3 nucleotide sequence: TGTGCCAGCAGCTCAAACACGGGATGGTCCTACGAGCAGTACTTC. Its translation: CASSSNTGWSYEQYF.

CDR3 loop: CASLGGPNNEQFF. Here the CDR3 DNA reads TGTGCCAGCCTCGGGGGGCCTAACAATGAGCAGTTCTTC. V and J are TRBV28 and TRBJ2-1; D possibly corresponds to TRBD2 (7 bases). Trimming removed 8 bases from V and 5 bases from J, with 13 bases in between. The V gene's germline CDR1 is MDHEN and CDR2 SYDVKM. There are 13 residues in the CDR3.

The rearrangement links TRBV27 to TRBJ2-1; TRBD1 aligns across 8 bases. The junction had 5 bases not matched to a gene; V was cut back by 7 bases and J by 0 bases. The CDR3 has 15 amino acids. Per the germline V gene, CDR1 is MNHEY and CDR2 is SMNVEV (reference sequence). The CDR3 DNA follows: TGTGCCAGCAAGGACAGGGCAGGCTCCTACAATGAGCAGTTCTTC. Translating it yields CASKDRAGSYNEQFF.